This is a list of T cell receptor beta chains from one sample in a study of blood T cell repertoires in COVID-19. Using immunoSEQ multiplex PCR, the repertoire was profiled, and TCRdb retains in-frame clones only, with some absent. In the table there are roughly 30,000 clones, around 86% of which are singletons. Sequenced: peripheral blood. The receptors shown here come from a human donor in a cohort sampled during active COVID-19. The donor label of this sample is uncertain. Each CDR3 is given with its conserved first and last residue. The D gene is left open where the match is weak. Some rows have no size entry. The others give once, few or many, or a class for an expanded clone.

clone_size,d_call,v_call,j_call,cdr3_aa,cdr3_nt
NA,TRBD1,TRBV7-9,TRBJ1-1,CASSLGQGDTEAFF,TGTGCCAGCAGCTTAGGACAGGGGGACACTGAAGCTTTCTTT
NA,NA,TRBV2,TRBJ1-1,CASSLKGGGNTEAFF,TGTGCCAGCAGTTTGAAAGGAGGAGGGAACACTGAAGCTTTCTTT
NA,TRBD1,TRBV9,TRBJ1-4,CASSIGQGWGNEKLFF,TGTGCCAGCAGCATCGGACAGGGGTGGGGTAATGAAAAACTGTTTTTT
NA,NA,TRBV4-3,TRBJ2-5,CASSQDGGGALIETQYF,TGCGCCAGCAGCCAAGATGGAGGGGGGGCCTTGATAGAGACCCAGTACTTC
NA,TRBD1,TRBV12-3/TRBV12-4,TRBJ1-2,CASSTGAPSGYTF,TGTGCCAGCTCGACAGGGGCCCCTTCTGGCTACACCTTC
NA,TRBD1,TRBV28,TRBJ2-7,CASRDSRGIYEQYF,TGTGCCAGCAGGGACAGCAGGGGGATCTACGAGCAGTACTTC
NA,NA,TRBV13,TRBJ1-6,CASSLRELGSHSPLHF,TGTGCCAGCAGCTTAAGGGAGCTGGGTTCCCATTCACCCCTCCACTTT
NA,TRBD1,TRBV11-2,TRBJ2-7,CASSPGQGLHEQYF,TGTGCCAGCAGCCCGGGACAGGGGCTACACGAGCAGTACTTC
NA,TRBD1,TRBV7-8,TRBJ1-6,CASSGRDRLGNSPLHF,TGTGCCAGCAGCGGGCGGGACAGGTTGGGTAATTCACCCCTCCACTTT
NA,TRBD1,TRBV5-1,TRBJ1-5,CASSPTGQYSNQPQHF,TGCGCCAGCAGCCCTACGGGACAGTATAGCAATCAGCCCCAGCATTTT
once,TRBD2,TRBV11-1,TRBJ2-1,CASSDLGTTYDNEQFF,TGTGCCAGCAGCGACCTGGGGACTACCTACGACAATGAGCAGTTCTTC
NA,TRBD2,TRBV7-6,TRBJ2-1,CASSSLGLARVDEQFF,TGTGCCAGCAGCTCCCTAGGACTAGCGAGAGTCGATGAGCAGTTCTTC
NA,NA,TRBV2,TRBJ2-7,CASSPTVANEQYF,TGTGCCAGCAGCCCTACCGTCGCGAACGAGCAGTACTTC
NA,TRBD1,TRBV7-3,TRBJ1-2,CASSETGGLDYGYTF,TGTGCCAGCAGCGAGACAGGGGGGCTTGACTATGGCTACACCTTC
NA,TRBD1,TRBV7-3,TRBJ2-7,CASSSGTGGEQYF,TGTGCCAGCAGCTCTGGGACAGGGGGTGAGCAGTACTTC
NA,TRBD2,TRBV5-4,TRBJ2-7,CASSSSGAGVRSEQYF,TGTGCCAGCAGCAGCTCAGGAGCGGGGGTTCGAAGCGAGCAGTACTTC
NA,NA,TRBV14,TRBJ1-3,CASSRATAGNTIYF,TGTGCCAGCAGCCGGGCGACAGCTGGAAACACCATATATTTT
NA,TRBD1,TRBV19,TRBJ2-5,CASSISTGAQYF,TGTGCCAGTAGTATCTCGACAGGGGCCCAGTACTTC
NA,TRBD1,TRBV10-3,TRBJ2-2,CATLRDRANTGELFF,TGTGCCACCCTCCGGGACAGGGCCAACACCGGGGAGCTGTTTTTT
NA,NA,TRBV19,TRBJ1-6,CASSQDSIPSPLHF,TGTGCCAGTAGCCAAGACAGTATCCCTTCACCCCTCCACTTT
NA,NA,TRBV28,TRBJ2-7,CASRTRSGVYEQYF,TGTGCCAGCAGGACCCGATCGGGGGTCTACGAGCAGTACTTC
NA,TRBD1,TRBV5-5,TRBJ1-2,CASSLAGQGTYGYTF,TGTGCCAGCAGCTTGGCTGGACAGGGGACCTATGGCTACACCTTC
NA,NA,TRBV6-1,TRBJ1-5,CASSDQGQGHQPQHF,TGTGCCAGCAGTGATCAAGGGCAGGGCCATCAGCCCCAGCATTTT
NA,NA,TRBV24-1,TRBJ2-2,CATSAGPTGELFF,TGTGCCACCAGTGCAGGGCCCACCGGGGAGCTGTTTTTT
NA,NA,TRBV7-2,TRBJ2-3,CASSSGTRRDTQYF,TGTGCCAGCAGCTCTGGGACACGGCGAGATACGCAGTATTTT
few,TRBD1,TRBV7-2,TRBJ2-3,CASSPRTGSTDTQYF,TGTGCCAGCAGCCCCCGGACAGGGAGCACAGATACGCAGTATTTT
once,NA,TRBV12-3/TRBV12-4,TRBJ1-4,CASREGPDEKLFF,TGTGCCAGCCGGGAGGGGCCGGATGAAAAACTGTTTTTT
NA,TRBD1,TRBV9,TRBJ1-1,CASSETTGGGTEAFF,TGTGCCAGCAGCGAAACAACAGGGGGCGGCACTGAAGCTTTCTTT
NA,TRBD2,TRBV4-1,TRBJ2-5,CASSQDLGPPPGGQETQYF,TGCGCCAGCAGCCAAGATCTTGGTCCGCCGCCGGGGGGTCAAGAGACCCAGTACTTC